This T cell receptor beta chain emerged from a study of T cell responses to AZD1222 COVID-19 vaccine. Study-level results: Spike-specific TCR depth and breadth grew after two AZD1222 doses. Baseline serostatus was positive in only six AZD1222 recipients. The study reported that nearly half of spike-specific TCRs target unmutated variant regions.

Sequencing was performed with immunoSEQ multiplex PCR; in TCRdb, only in-frame clones are kept and a portion is missing. The data show 100,000 to 150,000 clones, around 90% seen once. This clone was found once. As yet, its antigen is unknown. V was pared by 3 bases and J by 3 bases, with 17 bases between. The CDR3 spans 16 residues. From germline, CDR1 is LNHDA and CDR2 SQIVND (reference sequence). The chain combines TRBV19 with TRBJ2-5; TRBD2 might be the D (5 bases). The sequence was obtained from an adult in good health. The material sequenced was peripheral blood, taken on day 0 of MenACWY control vaccination. The CDR3 loop is CASSMSRAARKETQYF. The CDR3 DNA sequence: TGTGCCAGTAGTATGTCTCGAGCGGCCAGAAAAGAGACCCAGTACTTC.